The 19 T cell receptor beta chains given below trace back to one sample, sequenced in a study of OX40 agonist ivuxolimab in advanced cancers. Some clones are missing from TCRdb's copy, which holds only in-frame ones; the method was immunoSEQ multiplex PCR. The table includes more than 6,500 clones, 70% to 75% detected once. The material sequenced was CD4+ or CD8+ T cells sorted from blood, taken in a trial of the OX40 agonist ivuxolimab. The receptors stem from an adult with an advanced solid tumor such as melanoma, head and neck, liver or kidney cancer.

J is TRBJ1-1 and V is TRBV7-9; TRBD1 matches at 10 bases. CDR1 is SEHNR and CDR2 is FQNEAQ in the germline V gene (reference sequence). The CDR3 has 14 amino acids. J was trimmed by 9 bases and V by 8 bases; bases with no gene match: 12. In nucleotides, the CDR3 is TGTGCCAGCGGGCTCCCCGGGACAGGGGAAAAAGCTTTCTTT. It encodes CASGLPGTGEKAFF.

The CDR3 is CASSLASNFKETQYF. The CDR3 DNA reads TGTGCCAGCAGCTTAGCGAGCAACTTCAAAGAGACCCAGTACTTC. V is TRBV7-8 and J is TRBJ2-5, with no clear D. Trimming pared 0 bases from V and 3 bases from J, leaving 11 bases between. From germline, CDR1 is SGHVS and CDR2 FQNEAQ. The length of the CDR3 is 15 residues.

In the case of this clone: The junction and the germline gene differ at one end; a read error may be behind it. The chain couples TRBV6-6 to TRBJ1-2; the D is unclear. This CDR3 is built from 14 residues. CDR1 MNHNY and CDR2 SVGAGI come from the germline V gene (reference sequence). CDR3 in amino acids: CAISELPVNYGYTF. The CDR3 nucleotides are TGTGCCATCAGTGAGCTCCCGGTAAACTATGGCTACACCTTC.

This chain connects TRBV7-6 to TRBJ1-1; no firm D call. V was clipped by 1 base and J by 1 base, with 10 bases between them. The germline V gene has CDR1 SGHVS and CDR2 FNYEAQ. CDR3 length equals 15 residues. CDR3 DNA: TGTGCCAGCAGCTTAGTTGGGGAGGCGAACACTGAAGCTTTCTTT. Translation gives CASSLVGEANTEAFF. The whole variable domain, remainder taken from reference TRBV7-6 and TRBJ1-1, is GAGVSQSPRYKVTKRGQDVALRCDPISGHVSLYWYRQALGQGPEFLTYFNYEAQQDKSGLPNDRFSAERPEGSISTLTIQRTEQRDSAMYRCASSLVGEANTEAFFGQGTRLTVV.

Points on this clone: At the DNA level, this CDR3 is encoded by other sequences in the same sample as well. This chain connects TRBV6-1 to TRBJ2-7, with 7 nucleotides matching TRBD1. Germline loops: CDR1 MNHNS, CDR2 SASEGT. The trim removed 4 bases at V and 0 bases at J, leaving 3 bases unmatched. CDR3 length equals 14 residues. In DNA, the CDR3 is TGTGCCAGCAGTGCCCGGGACAGCTCCTACGAGCAGTACTTC. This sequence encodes CASSARDSSYEQYF.

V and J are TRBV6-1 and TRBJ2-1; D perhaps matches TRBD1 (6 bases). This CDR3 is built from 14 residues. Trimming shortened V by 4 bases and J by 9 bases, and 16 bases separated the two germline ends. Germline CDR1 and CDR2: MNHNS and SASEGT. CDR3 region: CASSGSTIQGEQFF. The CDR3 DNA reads TGTGCCAGCAGTGGCTCGACAATACAGGGTGAGCAGTTCTTC.

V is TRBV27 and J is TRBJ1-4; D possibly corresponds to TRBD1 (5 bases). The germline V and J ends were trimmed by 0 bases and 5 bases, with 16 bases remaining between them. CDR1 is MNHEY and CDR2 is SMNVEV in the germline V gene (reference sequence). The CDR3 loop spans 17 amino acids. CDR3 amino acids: CASSLSTAGTENEKLFF. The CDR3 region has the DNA TGTGCCAGCAGTTTATCCACCGCGGGGACGGAGAATGAAAAACTGTTTTTT. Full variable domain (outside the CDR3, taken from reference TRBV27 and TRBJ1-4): EAQVTQNPRYLITVTGKKLTVTCSQNMNHEYMSWYRQDPGLGLRQIYYSMNVEVTDKGDVPEGYKVSRKEKRNFPLILESPSPNQTSLYFCASSLSTAGTENEKLFFGSGTQLSVL.

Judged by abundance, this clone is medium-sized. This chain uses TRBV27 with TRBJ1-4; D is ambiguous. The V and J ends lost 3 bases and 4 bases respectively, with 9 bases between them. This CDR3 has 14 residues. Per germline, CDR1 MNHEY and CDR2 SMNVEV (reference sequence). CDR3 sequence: CASSLTAGNEKLFF. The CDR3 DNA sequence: TGTGCCAGCAGTTTGACGGCTGGTAATGAAAAACTGTTTTTT.

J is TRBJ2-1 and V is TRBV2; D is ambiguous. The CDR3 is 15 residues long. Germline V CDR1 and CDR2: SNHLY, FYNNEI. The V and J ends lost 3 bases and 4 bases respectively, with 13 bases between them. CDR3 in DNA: TGTGCCAGCAGTGATATTTTAAGTCGTTACAATGAGCAGTTCTTC. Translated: CASSDILSRYNEQFF.

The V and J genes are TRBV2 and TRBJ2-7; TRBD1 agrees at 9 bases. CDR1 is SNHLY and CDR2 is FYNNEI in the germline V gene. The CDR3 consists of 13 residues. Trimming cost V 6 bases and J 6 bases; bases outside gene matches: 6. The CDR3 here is CASRGQGGGEQYF. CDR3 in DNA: TGTGCCAGCAGGGGACAGGGAGGAGGCGAGCAGTACTTC.

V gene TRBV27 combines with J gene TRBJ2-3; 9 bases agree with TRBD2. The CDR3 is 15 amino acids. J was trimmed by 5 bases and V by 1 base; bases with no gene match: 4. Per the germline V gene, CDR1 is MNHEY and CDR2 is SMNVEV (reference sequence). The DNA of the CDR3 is TGTGCCAGCAGTTTATTAGCGGGGGCGGGAGATACGCAGTATTTT. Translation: CASSLLAGAGDTQYF.

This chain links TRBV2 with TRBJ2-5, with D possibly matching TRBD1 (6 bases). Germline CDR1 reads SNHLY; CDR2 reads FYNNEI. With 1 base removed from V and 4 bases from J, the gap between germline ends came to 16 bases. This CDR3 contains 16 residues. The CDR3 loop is CASSEGAGADLETQYF. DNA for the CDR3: TGTGCCAGCAGTGAAGGAGCAGGGGCCGATCTAGAGACCCAGTACTTC.

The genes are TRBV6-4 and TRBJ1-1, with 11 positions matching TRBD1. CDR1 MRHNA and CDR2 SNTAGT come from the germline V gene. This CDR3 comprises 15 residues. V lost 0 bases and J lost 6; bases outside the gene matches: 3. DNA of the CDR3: TGTGCCAGCAGTGACTCCCGGACAGGGGGCTCTGAAGCTTTCTTT. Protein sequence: CASSDSRTGGSEAFF.

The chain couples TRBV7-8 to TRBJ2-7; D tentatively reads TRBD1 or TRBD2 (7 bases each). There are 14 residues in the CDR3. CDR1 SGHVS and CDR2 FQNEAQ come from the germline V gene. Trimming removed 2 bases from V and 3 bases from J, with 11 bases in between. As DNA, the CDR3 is TGTGCCAGCAGCTTACGGGGGGACAGCTACGAGCAGTACTTC. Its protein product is CASSLRGDSYEQYF.

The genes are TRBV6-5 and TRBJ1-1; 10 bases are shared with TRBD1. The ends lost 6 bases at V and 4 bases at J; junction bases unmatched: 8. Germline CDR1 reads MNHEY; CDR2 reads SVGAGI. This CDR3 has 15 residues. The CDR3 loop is CASRPEGQGFTEAFF. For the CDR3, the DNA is TGTGCCAGCAGGCCGGAGGGACAGGGGTTCACTGAAGCTTTCTTT.

CDR3 loop: CASSFNRGYEQYF. The CDR3 DNA reads as TGTGCCAGCAGCTTTAACAGGGGGTACGAGCAGTACTTC. The chain employs TRBV11-2 and TRBJ2-7; 8 bases are a match to TRBD1. V was pared by 3 bases and J by 4 bases, with 2 bases of the junction left unmatched. The CDR3 totals 13 residues. The germline CDR1 and CDR2 sequences are SGHAT and FQNNGV.

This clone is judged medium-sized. CDR3 sequence (DNA): TGTGCCAGTAGTTCGGCGGGGGTGTCCTACAATGAGCAGTTCTTC. The encoded protein is CASSSAGVSYNEQFF. The chain links TRBV19 to TRBJ2-1, with 7 nucleotides matching TRBD2. This CDR3 is built from 15 residues. Germline CDR1 is LNHDA and CDR2 is SQIVND (reference sequence). Germline trimming cut 5 bases from V and 1 base from J; bases unmatched to any gene: 5.

In DNA, the CDR3 is TGTGCCAGCAGCCAGGGGGGGGCTGGCACCTACGAGCAGTACTTC. Translated, it gives CASSQGGAGTYEQYF. The V gene is TRBV11-2, the J gene TRBJ2-7; possibly TRBD1 or TRBD2 for D (7 bases each). Trimming shortened V by 5 bases and J by 2 bases, and 16 bases separated the two germline ends. The germline gives CDR1 SGHAT, CDR2 FQNNGV. The CDR3 totals 15 residues.

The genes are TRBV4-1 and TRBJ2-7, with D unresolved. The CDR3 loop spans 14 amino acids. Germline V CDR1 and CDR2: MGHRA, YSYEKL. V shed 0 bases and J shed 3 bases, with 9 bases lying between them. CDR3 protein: CASSQDHGDYEQYF. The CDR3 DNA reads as TGCGCCAGCAGCCAAGATCACGGCGACTACGAGCAGTACTTC.